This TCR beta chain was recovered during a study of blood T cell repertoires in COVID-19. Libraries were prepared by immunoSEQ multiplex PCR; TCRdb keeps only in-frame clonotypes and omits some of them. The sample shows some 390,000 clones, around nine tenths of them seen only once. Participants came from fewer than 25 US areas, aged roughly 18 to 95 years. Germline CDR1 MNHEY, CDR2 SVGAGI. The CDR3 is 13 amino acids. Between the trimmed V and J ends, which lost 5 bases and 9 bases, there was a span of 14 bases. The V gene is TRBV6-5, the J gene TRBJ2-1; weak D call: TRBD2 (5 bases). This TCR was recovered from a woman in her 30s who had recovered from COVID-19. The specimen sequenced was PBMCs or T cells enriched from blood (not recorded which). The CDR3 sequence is CASSPPGGGEQFF. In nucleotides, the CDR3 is TGTGCCAGCAGTCCCCCCGGAGGCGGTGAGCAGTTCTTC.